A single sample gave rise to the 27 T cell receptor beta chains below, sequenced in a study of cytomegalovirus exposure and HLA in healthy donors. It was with 60 Vbeta and 13 Jbeta primers that the PCR ran. Sequencing was performed with immunoSEQ multiplex PCR; in TCRdb, only in-frame clones are kept and a portion is missing. The sample contains approximately 170,000 clones, 77% of which appear only once. Sample: PBMCs. All receptors come from a middle-aged woman in good health and CMV-seropositive.

This clone was counted only a few times. The chain employs TRBV7-9 and TRBJ1-2, with TRBD1 identical over 12 bases. The CDR3 is 14 amino acids. Germline V gene sequence: CDR1 SEHNR, CDR2 FQNEAQ (reference sequence). The trim removed 5 bases at V and 8 bases at J, leaving 6 bases unmatched. CDR3 sequence reads: CASSEGTGGEGYTF. CDR3 DNA: TGTGCCAGCAGCGAAGGGACAGGGGGCGAGGGCTACACCTTC.

The V and J genes are TRBV9 and TRBJ2-7, with D perhaps matching TRBD1 (6 bases). The CDR3 runs 14 residues. Trimming removed 5 bases from V and 6 bases from J, with 18 bases in between. Germline assignment: CDR1 SGDLS and CDR2 YYNGEE. The CDR3 DNA is TGTGCCAGCAGTCGTAACACAGGGAATCTCGAGCAGTACTTC. The encoded protein is CASSRNTGNLEQYF.

The chain recombines TRBV14 with TRBJ2-2; a weak D match, TRBD1 (6 bases). The germline V gene encodes CDR1 SGHDN and CDR2 FVKESK. CDR3 length equals 14 residues. Trimming cost V 3 bases and J 6 bases, with 11 bases left between them. The chain's CDR3 is CASSQGASAGELFF. CDR3 sequence (DNA): TGTGCCAGCAGCCAGGGGGCCTCGGCCGGGGAGCTGTTTTTT.

This clone showed up just once. The J gene is TRBJ2-2, the V gene TRBV5-4, with D unclear. Trimming took 4 bases from V and 2 from J, leaving 6 bases between them. Germline V gene sequence: CDR1 SGHNT, CDR2 YYREEE (reference sequence). This CDR3 has 13 amino acids. The CDR3 loop reads CASSVQNTGELFF. The CDR3, as DNA: TGTGCCAGCAGCGTCCAAAACACCGGGGAGCTGTTTTTT.

The chain joins TRBV7-2 to TRBJ2-1; TRBD1 matches 7 bases. V dropped 1 base and J dropped 4; count of bases not matched to a gene: 13. This CDR3 has 18 residues. The germline V gene has CDR1 SGHTA and CDR2 FQGNSA. The CDR3 loop reads CASSLVARSRGLYNEQFF. The CDR3 nucleotides read TGTGCCAGCAGCTTAGTTGCAAGATCAAGGGGGCTTTACAATGAGCAGTTCTTC.

The rearrangement joins TRBV4-1 to TRBJ2-5, with 13 positions matching TRBD2. Looked up from germline, CDR1 is MGHRA and CDR2 is YSYEKL. V shed 6 bases and J 4 bases; nucleotides not matched to a gene: 5. The length of the CDR3 is 15 residues. CDR3 bases: TGCGCCAGCAGTCGGGGACTAGCGGGGACAGAGACCCAGTACTTC. It encodes CASSRGLAGTETQYF.

CDR3 coding DNA: TGTGCCAGCAGCTCGACTAGCGGGGGGCCCTACGAGCAGTACTTC. The encoded protein is CASSSTSGGPYEQYF. J is TRBJ2-7 and V is TRBV7-2; TRBD2 matches at 13 bases. This CDR3 comprises 15 residues. The germline CDR1 and CDR2 sequences are SGHTA and FQGNSA. V lost 4 bases, J lost 2 bases, and 2 bases stayed unmatched.

This sequence joins TRBV30 and TRBJ1-5; the D gene is possibly TRBD1 (5 bases). This CDR3 spans 14 amino acids. In germline, CDR1 is GTSNPN, CDR2 SVGIG (reference sequence). With 0 bases removed from V and 5 bases from J, the gap between germline ends came to 11 bases. CDR3 coding DNA: TGTGCCTGGAGTGTCGGGGGGACCCATCAGCCCCAGCATTTT. Protein sequence: CAWSVGGTHQPQHF.

The chain joins TRBV30 to TRBJ2-7, with D tentatively TRBD2 (6 bases). Germline CDR1 GTSNPN, CDR2 SVGIG (reference sequence). The CDR3 contains 15 residues. V shed 4 bases and J shed 1 base, with 17 bases lying between them. The CDR3 DNA sequence: TGTGCCTGGACCGAGGGACTTTTAGGGTCCTACGAGCAGTACTTC. Translating gives CAWTEGLLGSYEQYF.

The chain joins TRBV7-8 to TRBJ2-7; a weak D match, TRBD1 (5 bases). Germline V lookup: CDR1 SGHVS, CDR2 FQNEAQ. Trimming took 6 bases from V and 2 from J, leaving 17 bases between them. This CDR3 is 15 amino acids long. The CDR3 loop is CASRTSQGQTYEQYF. For the CDR3, the DNA is TGTGCCAGCAGGACCTCGCAGGGCCAAACCTACGAGCAGTACTTC.

The chain carries TRBV23-1 and TRBJ1-4, with D unclear. TRBV23-1 is treated as an ORF (open reading frame) with a function not yet certain. V was clipped by 0 bases and J by 0 bases, with 11 bases between them. This CDR3 contains 17 residues. The CDR3 loop is CASSQSRRTSTNEKLFF. Written as DNA, the CDR3 is TGCGCCAGCAGTCAATCGAGGAGGACCTCAACTAATGAAAAACTGTTTTTT.

V is TRBV9 and J is TRBJ2-3; TRBD2 aligns across 12 bases. Germline trimming cut 4 bases from V and 0 bases from J; bases unmatched to any gene: 15. This CDR3 is built from 20 residues. Germline V gene lookup returns CDR1 SGDLS and CDR2 YYNGEE. The CDR3 here is CASSPRQGLLAGGSTDTQYF. The CDR3 bases are TGTGCCAGCAGCCCGCGACAGGGATTACTAGCGGGGGGAAGCACAGATACGCAGTATTTT. Full variable domain (missing parts from reference TRBV9 and TRBJ2-3): DSGVTQTPKHLITATGQRVTLRCSPRSGDLSVYWYQQSLDQGLQFLIQYYNGEERAKGNILERFSAQQFPDLHSELNLSSLELGDSALYFCASSPRQGLLAGGSTDTQYFGPGTRLTVL.

The rearrangement joins TRBV19 to TRBJ1-5; maybe TRBD1 (5 bases). In germline, CDR1 is LNHDA, CDR2 SQIVND (reference sequence). The CDR3 is 13 residues long. V gave up 0 bases and J gave up 15 bases, with 15 bases separating them. The CDR3 sequence: CASSIDLGRARHF. The CDR3 DNA reads as TGTGCCAGTAGTATAGATCTAGGCAGGGCAAGGCATTTT.

The rearrangement links TRBV19 to TRBJ2-3; 9 nucleotides align to TRBD1. Germline V lookup: CDR1 LNHDA, CDR2 SQIVND (reference sequence). The CDR3 length is 14 residues. Trimming cost V 5 bases and J 9 bases; bases outside gene matches: 9. The CDR3, as DNA: TGTGCCAGTAGTGCCTTGGGACAGGGAGGGACGCAGTATTTT. It translates to CASSALGQGGTQYF.

The gene calls are TRBV28 and TRBJ1-2; D uncertain. Trimming shortened V by 3 bases and J by 4 bases, and 6 bases separated the two germline ends. The CDR3 length is 12 residues. Looked up from germline, CDR1 is MDHEN and CDR2 is SYDVKM. The CDR3 nucleotides read TGTGCCAGCAGTTTTTACGGCTATGGCTACACCTTC. This sequence encodes CASSFYGYGYTF.

The rearrangement uses TRBV14 and TRBJ1-3; no clear D gene. V shed 4 bases and J shed 0 bases, with 10 bases lying between them. The length of the CDR3 is 15 residues. The germline CDR1 and CDR2 sequences are SGHDN and FVKESK. The CDR3 nucleotides read TGTGCCAGCAGCCGACGGACTGTCTCTGGAAACACCATATATTTT. Protein: CASSRRTVSGNTIYF. Full variable domain (rest looked up from reference TRBV14 and TRBJ1-3): EAGVTQFPSHSVIEKGQTVTLRCDPISGHDNLYWYRRVMGKEIKFLLHFVKESKQDESGMPNNRFLAERTGGTYSTLKVQPAELEDSGVYFCASSRRTVSGNTIYFGEGSWLTVV.

This clone was picked up a small number of times. The V call is TRBV4-1, the J call TRBJ2-7, with D tentatively TRBD1 (6 bases). V was clipped by 4 bases and J by 2 bases, with 15 bases between them. Germline CDR1 MGHRA, CDR2 YSYEKL. This CDR3 has 15 amino acids. CDR3 in amino acids: CASSPGHPGAYEQYF. The CDR3 nucleotides read TGCGCCAGCAGCCCGGGACATCCCGGCGCCTACGAGCAGTACTTC.

The chain is built from TRBV7-7 and TRBJ1-3; D uncertain. The CDR3 is 13 residues long. V lost 1 base and J lost 4, with 5 bases in between. Germline V lookup: CDR1 SSHAT, CDR2 FNYEAQ (reference sequence). The CDR3 sequence: CASSLDSGNTIYF. CDR3 bases: TGTGCCAGCAGCTTAGACAGCGGAAACACCATATATTTT.

The V gene is TRBV28, the J gene TRBJ1-2; perhaps TRBD1 as D (6 bases). CDR3 length: 13 amino acids. Germline-derived CDR1 and CDR2 are MDHEN and SYDVKM. V shed 6 bases and J shed 5 bases, with 13 bases lying between them. The CDR3 loop is CASSSGDRYGYTF. The CDR3 nucleotides read TGTGCCAGCAGCTCAGGGGATAGGTATGGCTACACCTTC.

A word on this clone: Other DNA variants within this sample encode the same CDR3. V gene TRBV18 combines with J gene TRBJ2-6, with a weak D call TRBD2 (5 bases). Trimming pared 2 bases from V and 0 bases from J, leaving 5 bases between. This CDR3 is 15 amino acids long. Germline V gene sequence: CDR1 KGHSH, CDR2 LQKENI. CDR3 in amino acids: CASSPGGSGANVLTF. As DNA, the CDR3 is TGTGCCAGCTCACCAGGAGGCTCTGGGGCCAACGTCCTGACTTTC.

The chain combines TRBV5-1 with TRBJ1-3; D might be TRBD1 (6 bases). The CDR3 extends over 17 amino acids. Between the trimmed V and J ends, which lost 1 base and 4 bases, there was a span of 18 bases. From germline, CDR1 is SGHRS and CDR2 YFSETQ. Here the CDR3 DNA reads TGCGCCAGCAGCTTGAATGGATGGGGGGGCTCAGGAAACACCATATATTTT. Translation: CASSLNGWGGSGNTIYF.

V and J are TRBV4-1 and TRBJ1-4; D not resolved. V was clipped by 3 bases and J by 8 bases, with 10 bases between them. Germline V gene sequence: CDR1 MGHRA, CDR2 YSYEKL. The CDR3 totals 13 residues. CDR3 bases: TGCGCCAGCAGCCAGCAGGTAACAGAAAAACTGTTTTTT. As protein: CASSQQVTEKLFF.

CDR3: CASSRTGGPEAFF. The CDR3, as DNA: TGTGCCAGCAGTCGTACAGGGGGCCCTGAAGCTTTCTTT. The chain combines TRBV6-6 with TRBJ1-1, with TRBD1 identical over 9 bases. The CDR3 runs 13 residues. CDR1 is MNHNY, CDR2 SVGAGI, per germline (reference sequence). Trimming took 5 bases from V and 6 from J; bases not matched to a gene: 4.

The rearrangement uses TRBV28 and TRBJ2-7; TRBD2 matches at 13 bases. J lost 4 bases, V lost 3 bases, and 3 bases had no gene match. The CDR3 covers 15 residues. CDR1 and CDR2 from the germline V gene are MDHEN and SYDVKM. The DNA of the CDR3 is TGTGCCAGCAGTTTTTGGACTAGCGGGAGATACGAGCAGTACTTC. Translating gives CASSFWTSGRYEQYF.

The chain combines TRBV6-1 with TRBJ1-4; 8 nucleotides line up with TRBD1. The CDR3 runs 15 residues. V was clipped by 2 bases and J by 7 bases; unmatched bases: 6. Germline V gives CDR1 MNHNS, CDR2 SASEGT. The CDR3 DNA sequence: TGTGCCAGCAGTGAAACCGGGACAGGTGCTGAAAAACTGTTTTTT. This sequence encodes CASSETGTGAEKLFF.

This chain connects TRBV10-1 to TRBJ2-1; TRBD2 might be the D (5 bases). This CDR3 comprises 13 residues. V lost 4 bases and J lost 5, with 9 bases in between. Germline V CDR1 and CDR2: WNHNN, SYGVQD (reference sequence). This CDR3 is CASSAGIHNEQFF. The CDR3 bases are TGCGCCAGCAGTGCCGGGATCCACAATGAGCAGTTCTTC.

The J gene is TRBJ2-3, the V gene TRBV4-1, with TRBD2 matching 7 bases. CDR3 length equals 16 residues. With 2 bases clipped from V and 0 bases from J, the junction kept 5 bases outside the gene matches. Germline V gene data show CDR1 as MGHRA and CDR2 as YSYEKL. The CDR3, as DNA: TGCGCCAGCAGCCAAAGACTAGCAGGAAGCACAGATACGCAGTATTTT. This gives the protein CASSQRLAGSTDTQYF.